This T cell receptor (beta chain) was recovered during a study of blood T cell repertoires in COVID-19. Overall study: Sources were T cells, B-cell-depleted T cells, or PBMCs; the material itself was cDNA or gDNA.

Profiled with immunoSEQ multiplex PCR; TCRdb holds only in-frame clones, not every one. The sample yields some 250,000 clones, about four fifths seen once. Germline V CDR1 and CDR2: MDHEN, SYDVKM. With 7 bases removed from V and 4 bases from J, the gap between germline ends came to 22 bases. The CDR3 extends over 16 amino acids. This TCR was recovered from a woman aged 55-75 years with active or convalescent COVID-19. The chain carries TRBV28 and TRBJ1-2; unclear D gene. The sequenced material came from peripheral blood. Here the CDR3 DNA reads TGTGCCAGCACCACTTCGAGGGTCAGCCCTGCCTATGGCTACACCTTC. This gives the protein CASTTSRVSPAYGYTF.